A single sample is the source of the 9 T cell receptor beta chains below, sequenced in a study of T cell clonotyping in hematopoietic cell transplantation. Using immunoSEQ multiplex PCR, the repertoire was profiled, and TCRdb retains in-frame clones only, with some absent. The sample comprises 9,000 or so clones, about 82% of which are singletons, and roughly 32% rests with the top ten. Material: PBMCs, obtained 180 days after allogeneic stem cell transplant. The receptors shown here come from a female patient in her thirties or forties who had an allogeneic stem cell transplant, so the T cells may come from the graft donor. Some clones in this sample may be carry-over from other donors' samples.

V and J are TRBV5-1 and TRBJ1-2, with D unclear. The CDR3 is made up of 13 amino acids. V shed 5 bases and J shed 8 bases, with 16 bases lying between them. CDR1 SGHRS and CDR2 YFSETQ come from the germline V gene. CDR3 in amino acids: CASSSQVSRGYTF. The CDR3 nucleotides are TGCGCCAGCAGTTCGCAGGTTTCAAGGGGCTACACCTTC.

The J gene is TRBJ2-7, the V gene TRBV5-1; 7 bases map to TRBD2. The CDR3 totals 12 residues. Germline CDR1 is SGHRS and CDR2 is YFSETQ. V gave up 4 bases and J gave up 7 bases; unmatched junction bases: 5. The CDR3 bases are TGCGCCAGCAGCGTCGGGGGGATTGAGCAGTACTTC. The encoded protein is CASSVGGIEQYF.

This sequence joins TRBV7-2 and TRBJ1-1, with TRBD1 as a possible D gene (6 bases). Germline V gene data show CDR1 as SGHTA and CDR2 as FQGNSA. The CDR3 spans 14 residues. Between the trimmed V and J ends, which lost 4 bases and 6 bases, there was a span of 15 bases. CDR3 protein: CASSYSTGSPEAFF. DNA for the CDR3: TGTGCCAGCAGCTACTCTACAGGGTCACCTGAAGCTTTCTTT.

This rearrangement joins TRBV5-6 to TRBJ2-7; D is perhaps TRBD2 (6 bases). The ends were cut back, 4 bases at V and 8 bases at J, with 13 bases in the middle. CDR1 SGHDT and CDR2 YYEEEE come from the germline V gene. The CDR3 has 12 residues. CDR3 protein: CASSPSGVQQYF. CDR3 sequence (DNA): TGTGCCAGCAGCCCGTCGGGAGTTCAGCAGTACTTC.

V gene TRBV30 combines with J gene TRBJ1-5; D might be TRBD1 (5 bases). The V gene's germline CDR1 is GTSNPN and CDR2 SVGIG (reference sequence). Trimming removed 0 bases from V and 5 bases from J, with 8 bases in between. This CDR3 contains 13 residues. In DNA, the CDR3 is TGTGCCTGGAGTGTCCAGGGATATCAGCCCCAGCATTTT. Protein sequence: CAWSVQGYQPQHF.

The chain has TRBV2 and TRBJ1-5; tentative D call: TRBD1 (5 bases). V was clipped by 4 bases and J by 3 bases, with 10 bases between them. The CDR3 is 14 residues long. Germline V gene sequence: CDR1 SNHLY, CDR2 FYNNEI. CDR3 residues: CASSGGGFNQPQHF. The DNA for the CDR3 is TGTGCCAGCAGTGGGGGGGGTTTCAATCAGCCCCAGCATTTT.

This chain uses TRBV5-6 with TRBJ2-5, with a tentative D call TRBD1 (5 bases). The germline gives CDR1 SGHDT, CDR2 YYEEEE. This CDR3 is 15 amino acids long. Deletions cut 1 base from V and 2 bases from J, with 12 bases between. CDR3 residues: CASSLSTGVQETQYF. In DNA form, the CDR3 reads TGTGCCAGCAGCTTGTCTACAGGAGTTCAAGAGACCCAGTACTTC.

The table lists this clone with a few counts. The V call is TRBV18, the J call TRBJ1-1; perhaps TRBD1 as D (5 bases). In germline, CDR1 is KGHSH, CDR2 LQKENI. The CDR3 contains 14 residues. The V end was cut by 5 bases, the J end by 2 bases, with 12 bases between. CDR3: CASSSSGTNTEAFF. The CDR3 coding sequence is TGTGCCAGCTCAAGTTCAGGGACCAACACTGAAGCTTTCTTT.

This rearrangement joins TRBV10-2 to TRBJ2-1; 7 bases fit TRBD1. Germline loops: CDR1 WSHSY, CDR2 SAAADI. CDR3 length: 13 amino acids. After removal of 7 bases from V and 3 bases from J, the junction contained 3 bases not matched to a gene. As DNA, the CDR3 is TGCGCCAGCACGGGACAGAACTACAATGAGCAGTTCTTC. Translation gives CASTGQNYNEQFF.